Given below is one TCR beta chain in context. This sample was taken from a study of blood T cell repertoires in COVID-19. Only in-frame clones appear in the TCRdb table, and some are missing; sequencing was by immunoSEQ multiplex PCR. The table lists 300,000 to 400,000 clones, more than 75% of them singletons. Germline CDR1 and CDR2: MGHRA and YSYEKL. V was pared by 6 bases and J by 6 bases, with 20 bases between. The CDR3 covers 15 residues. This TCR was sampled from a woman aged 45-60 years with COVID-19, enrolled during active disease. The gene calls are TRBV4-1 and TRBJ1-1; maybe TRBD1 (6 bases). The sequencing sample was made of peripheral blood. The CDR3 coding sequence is TGCGCCAGCAGACAACCGACAGGACTCGTCGCTGAAGCTTTCTTT. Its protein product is CASRQPTGLVAEAFF.